What follows are 7 T cell receptor beta chains derived from one specimen sequenced in a study of lymphopenia after photon versus proton radiotherapy. Data came from immunoSEQ multiplex PCR; TCRdb stores just in-frame clones and leaves some out. The sample shows about 20,000 clones, just under 85% of them seen only once. The sample consisted of peripheral blood, taken from a patient treated with photon-based radiotherapy. These receptor sequences come from a woman aged 50 to 65 with pancreatic cancer.

Only a few counts were recorded for this clone. The chain joins TRBV5-6 to TRBJ1-1; D is unclear. From germline, CDR1 is SGHDT and CDR2 YYEEEE. This CDR3 region has 13 residues. The V end was cut by 10 bases, the J end by 5 bases, with 18 bases between. The CDR3 sequence is CASQMGYGTEAFF. The CDR3 DNA reads TGTGCCTCCCAGATGGGTTACGGGACTGAAGCTTTCTTT.

This chain connects TRBV27 to TRBJ2-5; D gene ambiguous. Germline CDR1 MNHEY, CDR2 SMNVEV (reference sequence). The CDR3 is made up of 13 amino acids. V shed 1 base and J shed 5 bases, with 8 bases lying between them. The CDR3 sequence: CASSLFGVETQYF. For the CDR3, the DNA is TGTGCCAGCAGTTTATTCGGAGTTGAGACCCAGTACTTC.

In nucleotides, the CDR3 is TGTGCCAGCAGCTTAGGGGCCGGACTAGCGGGAGGGCTTTCCTACGAGCAGTACTTC. This sequence encodes CASSLGAGLAGGLSYEQYF. This rearrangement joins TRBV7-2 to TRBJ2-7; 15 bases line up with TRBD2. With V trimmed by 1 base and J by 1 base, 8 bases remained unmatched. This CDR3 is built from 19 residues. Germline lookup yields CDR1 SGHTA and CDR2 FQGNSA.

In its sample, this clone was seen a few times. The chain employs TRBV29-1 and TRBJ2-3, with D possibly TRBD2 on 6 matching bases. Trimming cost V 1 base and J 0 bases, with 14 bases left between them. Germline loops: CDR1 SQVTM, CDR2 ANQGSEA. The CDR3 loop spans 16 amino acids. The CDR3 reads CSVEGVASDSTDTQYF. Written as DNA, the CDR3 is TGCAGCGTTGAAGGGGTTGCTAGCGATAGCACAGATACGCAGTATTTT.

This chain connects TRBV30 to TRBJ1-1; D ambiguous. The V and J ends lost 3 bases and 5 bases respectively, with 13 bases between them. Germline CDR1 GTSNPN, CDR2 SVGIG (reference sequence). This CDR3 comprises 13 residues. DNA for the CDR3: TGTGCCTGGAGGAGGCAGGTAGAGACTGAAGCTTTCTTT. Its protein product is CAWRRQVETEAFF.

V gene TRBV5-6 combines with J gene TRBJ1-3; a weak D match, TRBD1 (5 bases). The germline V and J ends were trimmed by 0 bases and 3 bases, with 13 bases remaining between them. Germline V gene lookup returns CDR1 SGHDT and CDR2 YYEEEE. The CDR3 has 16 residues. CDR3 DNA sequence: TGTGCCAGCAGCTTGGCTGGCAGGGAACTTGGAAACACCATATATTTT. It specifies CASSLAGRELGNTIYF.

The chain uses TRBV2 and TRBJ2-5; 14 bases map to TRBD2. Germline loops: CDR1 SNHLY, CDR2 FYNNEI. V lost 6 bases and J lost 5; bases outside the gene matches: 5. The CDR3 runs to 15 residues. The CDR3 spells CASRAGTSGSETQYF. For the CDR3, the DNA is TGTGCCAGCAGGGCTGGGACTAGCGGGAGCGAGACCCAGTACTTC.